The 24 T cell receptor beta chains listed next were all sequenced from one sample in a study of blood T cell repertoires in COVID-19. Only in-frame clones appear in the TCRdb table, and some are missing; sequencing was by immunoSEQ multiplex PCR. The table shows around 250,000 clones, with approximately 90% occurring only once. Sequencing used PBMCs or T cells enriched from blood (not recorded which). Receptor source: a woman aged 25 to 39 who had recovered from COVID-19.

V is TRBV5-1 and J is TRBJ1-2; D unclear. Germline loops: CDR1 SGHRS, CDR2 YFSETQ. The CDR3 totals 13 residues. V was cut by 3 bases and J by 3 bases, with 9 bases left in between. The CDR3 here is CASSSTEHYGYTF. CDR3 DNA: TGCGCCAGCAGCTCAACAGAGCACTATGGCTACACCTTC.

This clone was observed once. The chain uses TRBV5-1 and TRBJ2-1; the D gene is possibly TRBD1 (6 bases). The CDR3 is made up of 15 amino acids. The ends were cut back, 2 bases at V and 2 bases at J, with 11 bases in the middle. The V gene's germline CDR1 is SGHRS and CDR2 YFSETQ. The CDR3 protein is CASSLGQGPYNEQFF. The CDR3 DNA sequence: TGCGCCAGCAGCTTAGGGCAGGGGCCCTACAATGAGCAGTTCTTC.

The rearrangement joins TRBV28 to TRBJ1-2; D possibly corresponds to TRBD1 (5 bases). Trimming removed 3 bases at V and 3 bases at J, with 8 bases between. The CDR3 length is 13 residues. Germline-derived CDR1 and CDR2 are MDHEN and SYDVKM. The CDR3 DNA reads as TGTGCCAGCAGTTTCAGGGCGGACTATGGCTACACCTTC. Amino acids: CASSFRADYGYTF.

The chain has TRBV6-5 and TRBJ1-1; D is unclear. From germline, CDR1 is MNHEY and CDR2 SVGAGI. The CDR3 sequence is 13 residues long. Trimming removed 2 bases at V and 7 bases at J, with 11 bases between. Here the CDR3 reads CASSYNRGSEAFF. As DNA, the CDR3 is TGTGCCAGCAGTTACAATCGAGGGAGTGAAGCTTTCTTT.

The gene calls are TRBV7-3 and TRBJ2-1; 7 nucleotides match TRBD1. J was trimmed by 5 bases and V by 5 bases; bases with no gene match: 3. Germline V gene lookup returns CDR1 SGHTA and CDR2 FQGTGA. This CDR3 is built from 13 residues. The CDR3 spells CASSLTGDNEQFF. The CDR3 region has the DNA TGTGCCAGCAGCCTCACAGGGGACAATGAGCAGTTCTTC. Variable domain in full (rest from reference TRBV7-3 and TRBJ2-1): GAGVSQTPSNKVTEKGKYVELRCDPISGHTALYWYRQSLGQGPEFLIYFQGTGAADDSGLPNDRFFAVRPEGSVSTLKIQRTERGDSAVYLCASSLTGDNEQFFGPGTRLTVL.

This chain connects TRBV4-2 to TRBJ2-2; TRBD1 agrees at 7 bases. Trimming removed 3 bases from V and 6 bases from J; junction bases left unmatched: 7. This CDR3 has 15 residues. The V gene's germline CDR1 is LGHNA and CDR2 YNFKEQ. The CDR3 is CASSQVPGGSGELFF. CDR3 nucleotide sequence: TGTGCCAGCAGCCAGGTTCCAGGGGGTTCCGGGGAGCTGTTTTTT.

The V gene is TRBV4-3, the J gene TRBJ1-1; 9 nucleotides line up with TRBD1. The germline V gene encodes CDR1 LGHNA and CDR2 YSLEER. Unmatched junction bases numbered 9, after V lost 4 bases and J lost 3 bases. This CDR3 is 16 amino acids long. Written as DNA, the CDR3 is TGCGCCAGCAGCCCAGTACAGGGGGCCGTGTACACTGAAGCTTTCTTT. This sequence encodes CASSPVQGAVYTEAFF.

Only a few counts were recorded for this clone. V gene TRBV27 combines with J gene TRBJ1-1; the D is unclear. In germline, CDR1 is MNHEY, CDR2 SMNVEV (reference sequence). V shed 3 bases and J shed 1 base, with 9 bases lying between them. The CDR3 sequence is 14 residues long. The CDR3 sequence: CASSFVAGNTEAFF. CDR3 nucleotide sequence: TGTGCCAGCAGTTTTGTGGCGGGGAACACTGAAGCTTTCTTT.

The chain couples TRBV11-1 to TRBJ2-7; possible D gene TRBD1, 6 bases. The ends were cut back, 5 bases at V and 3 bases at J, with 14 bases in the middle. Germline loops: CDR1 SGHAT, CDR2 FQDESV (reference sequence). The CDR3 length is 14 residues. CDR3 amino acids: CASSPETGRYEQYF. The DNA of the CDR3 is TGTGCCAGCAGCCCTGAAACAGGGCGCTACGAGCAGTACTTC.

V gene TRBV27 combines with J gene TRBJ1-1; no clear D. The V end lost 3 bases, the J end lost 11 bases, and 19 bases lay between the germline ends. Germline values: CDR1 MNHEY, CDR2 SMNVEV (reference sequence). This CDR3 region has 14 residues. CDR3 sequence: CASSFASAGRMAFF. The CDR3 bases are TGTGCCAGCAGTTTTGCCTCCGCGGGGAGGATGGCTTTCTTT.

Notes on this clone: Sequence at one end of the junction differs from germline and may be a read error. The V call is TRBV29-1, the J call TRBJ2-1; 12 bases map to TRBD2. Germline CDR1 is SQVTM and CDR2 is ANQGSEA. The CDR3 runs 16 residues. CDR3 DNA: TGCAGCGTCGAAGGGCTAGCGGGAGGGAATCACCATGAGCAGTTCTTC. Encoded protein: CSVEGLAGGNHHEQFF.

This clone was seen more than once but under ten times. Germline and junction disagree at one end, which may indicate a read error. This chain's CDR3 is CATLGQLEKNELF. The CDR3 DNA reads TGTGCCACCTTGGGACAGTTAGAGAAGAATGAGCTCTTC. The chain links TRBV27 to TRBJ2-1; 7 bases map to TRBD1. This CDR3 comprises 13 residues. Germline CDR1 MNHEY, CDR2 SMNVEV (reference sequence).

The chain is built from TRBV5-5 and TRBJ2-7; a possible D gene is TRBD1 (6 bases). Trimming cost V 3 bases and J 3 bases, with 13 bases left between them. This CDR3 region has 14 residues. CDR1 and CDR2 (germline): SGHKS, YYEKEE (reference sequence). CDR3 DNA sequence: TGTGCCAGCAGCTATAGGGGGACCCGCTACGAGCAGTACTTC. Its translation: CASSYRGTRYEQYF. Complete variable domain (other parts from reference TRBV5-5 and TRBJ2-7): DAGVTQSPTHLIKTRGQQVTLRCSPISGHKSVSWYQQVLGQGPQFIFQYYEKEERGRGNFPDRFSARQFPNYSSELNVNALLLGDSALYLCASSYRGTRYEQYFGPGTRLTVT.

This chain uses TRBV4-2 with TRBJ2-7; perhaps TRBD2 as D (6 bases). CDR1 and CDR2 from the germline V gene are LGHNA and YNFKEQ. This CDR3 is 15 amino acids long. V lost 4 bases and J lost 1, with 14 bases in between. CDR3 coding DNA: TGTGCCAGCAGCCCCGGGGGAAAGGAATCCTACGAGCAGTACTTC. It yields the protein CASSPGGKESYEQYF.

This chain joins TRBV6-5 and TRBJ2-5, with 9 bases matching TRBD2. CDR1 and CDR2 (germline): MNHEY, SVGAGI. Unmatched junction bases numbered 1, after V lost 6 bases and J lost 2 bases. CDR3 length equals 13 residues. Here the CDR3 DNA reads TGTGCCAGCAGGACTAGCGGACAAGAGACCCAGTACTTC. Protein sequence: CASRTSGQETQYF.

This sequence joins TRBV2 and TRBJ2-7, with 9 bases that match TRBD1. Trimming removed 3 bases from V and 3 bases from J; junction bases left unmatched: 12. This CDR3 is 17 amino acids long. Germline V gives CDR1 SNHLY, CDR2 FYNNEI. CDR3 sequence reads: CASSDISSGQGVYEQYF. CDR3 in DNA: TGTGCCAGCAGTGATATCTCGTCGGGACAGGGTGTCTACGAGCAGTACTTC. Complete variable domain (other parts from reference TRBV2 and TRBJ2-7): EPEVTQTPSHQVTQMGQEVILRCVPISNHLYFYWYRQILGQKVEFLVSFYNNEISEKSEIFDDQFSVERPDGSNFTLKIRSTKLEDSAMYFCASSDISSGQGVYEQYFGPGTRLTVT.

V is TRBV27 and J is TRBJ1-5; D ambiguous. CDR3 length: 13 residues. The ends were cut back, 0 bases at V and 11 bases at J, with 11 bases in the middle. Germline V gene lookup returns CDR1 MNHEY and CDR2 SMNVEV (reference sequence). The CDR3 reads CASSLSSPPAQHF. For the CDR3, the DNA is TGTGCCAGCAGTTTATCTTCCCCGCCGGCCCAGCATTTT.

V and J are TRBV28 and TRBJ1-1; D gene ambiguous. Trimming shortened V by 3 bases and J by 1 base, and 9 bases separated the two germline ends. There are 14 residues in the CDR3. Germline CDR1 is MDHEN and CDR2 is SYDVKM. This chain's CDR3 is CASSFVVPNTEAFF. CDR3 bases: TGTGCCAGCAGTTTCGTTGTCCCGAACACTGAAGCTTTCTTT. The full variable domain, with the rest looked up from reference TRBV28 and TRBJ1-1, is DVKVTQSSRYLVKRTGEKVFLECVQDMDHENMFWYRQDPGLGLRLIYFSYDVKMKEKGDIPEGYSVSREKKERFSLILESASTNQTSMYLCASSFVVPNTEAFFGQGTRLTVV.

This chain uses TRBV28 with TRBJ2-7, with D perhaps TRBD2 (5 bases). The germline V gene encodes CDR1 MDHEN and CDR2 SYDVKM. The CDR3 has 13 residues. Trimming stripped 4 bases from V and 5 bases from J, with 12 bases between. Here the CDR3 DNA reads TGTGCCAGCAGTTCCGGGGTGCGGGACGAGCAGTACTTC. Its translation: CASSSGVRDEQYF. Using reference TRBV28 and TRBJ2-7 for the parts outside the CDR3, the full variable domain is DVKVTQSSRYLVKRTGEKVFLECVQDMDHENMFWYRQDPGLGLRLIYFSYDVKMKEKGDIPEGYSVSREKKERFSLILESASTNQTSMYLCASSSGVRDEQYFGPGTRLTVT.

A few counts support this clone. The genes are TRBV6-6 and TRBJ2-2; tentative D call: TRBD1 (6 bases). The CDR3 totals 14 residues. Germline lookup yields CDR1 MNHNY and CDR2 SVGAGI (reference sequence). CDR3 loop: CASSDSTNTGELFF. The DNA for the CDR3 is TGTGCGAGCTCGGACAGTACGAACACCGGGGAGCTGTTTTTT.

The chain employs TRBV21-1 and TRBJ2-1; the table names TRBD1, a call not compared with the DNA. TRBV21-1 is a pseudogene segment. The CDR3 extends over 16 amino acids. The CDR3 is CASRTGQGMSYNEQFF. The CDR3 region has the DNA TGTGCCAGCAGAACGGGACAGGGAATGTCCTACAATGAGCAGTTCTTC.

The V and J genes are TRBV29-1 and TRBJ1-2; tentatively, D is TRBD1 (5 bases). The CDR3 spans 12 residues. Germline CDR1 SQVTM, CDR2 ANQGSEA. Deletions cut 6 bases from V and 2 bases from J, with 10 bases between. The CDR3 reads CSVPTENYGYTF. The CDR3 nucleotides are TGCAGCGTCCCGACAGAGAACTATGGCTACACCTTC.

This clone appeared once. This rearrangement joins TRBV7-6 to TRBJ2-7, with D perhaps TRBD1 (6 bases). In germline, CDR1 is SGHVS, CDR2 FNYEAQ. V was shortened by 6 bases and J by 4 bases, with 22 bases between the two germline ends. The CDR3 is 16 amino acids. CDR3 sequence reads: CASSSLRDRNLYEQYF. The CDR3 coding sequence is TGTGCCAGCAGTTCCCTACGCGACAGGAACCTATACGAGCAGTACTTC.

The gene calls are TRBV5-5 and TRBJ1-5; D is perhaps TRBD1 (5 bases). CDR3 length: 15 amino acids. V gave up 2 bases and J gave up 1 base, with 10 bases separating them. Germline CDR1 SGHKS, CDR2 YYEKEE (reference sequence). CDR3 sequence: CASSFAGISNQPQHF. The DNA for the CDR3 is TGTGCCAGCAGCTTTGCAGGGATCAGCAATCAGCCCCAGCATTTT.